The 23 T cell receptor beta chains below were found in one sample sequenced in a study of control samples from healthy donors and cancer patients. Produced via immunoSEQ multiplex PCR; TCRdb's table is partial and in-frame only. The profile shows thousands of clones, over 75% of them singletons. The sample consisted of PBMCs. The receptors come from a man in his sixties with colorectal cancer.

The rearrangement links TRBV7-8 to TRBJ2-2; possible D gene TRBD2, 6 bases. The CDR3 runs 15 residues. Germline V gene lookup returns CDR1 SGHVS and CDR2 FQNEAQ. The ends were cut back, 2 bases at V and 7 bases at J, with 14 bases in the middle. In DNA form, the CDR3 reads TGTGCCAGCAGCTTACGGCGGGGTGAGGGCGGGGAGCTGTTTTTT. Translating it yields CASSLRRGEGGELFF.

The CDR3 nucleotides read TGTGCCAGCAGCTGGGGGTGGACAGGGTTCGACGAGCAGTACTTC. It codes for CASSWGWTGFDEQYF. This chain joins TRBV5-4 and TRBJ2-7; 8 nucleotides align to TRBD1. The CDR3 consists of 15 residues. V gave up 3 bases and J gave up 5 bases; unmatched junction bases: 10. Looked up from germline, CDR1 is SGHNT and CDR2 is YYREEE (reference sequence).

This chain's CDR3 is CASSQGGAGGLGNEQFF. The CDR3 DNA sequence: TGCGCCAGCAGCCAAGGAGGGGCAGGGGGTCTCGGCAATGAGCAGTTCTTC. The chain employs TRBV4-1 and TRBJ2-1; 7 bases agree with TRBD1. There are 17 residues in the CDR3. J gave up 6 bases and V 1 base, and 12 bases lay outside the gene matches. CDR1 is MGHRA and CDR2 is YSYEKL in the germline V gene.

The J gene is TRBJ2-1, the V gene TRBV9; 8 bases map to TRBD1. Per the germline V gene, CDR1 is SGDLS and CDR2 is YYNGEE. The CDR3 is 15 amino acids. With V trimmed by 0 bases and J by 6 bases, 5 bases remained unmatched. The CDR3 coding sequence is TGTGCCAGCAGCGTAGGGTGGGGGACAGGCAATGAGCAGTTCTTC. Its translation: CASSVGWGTGNEQFF.

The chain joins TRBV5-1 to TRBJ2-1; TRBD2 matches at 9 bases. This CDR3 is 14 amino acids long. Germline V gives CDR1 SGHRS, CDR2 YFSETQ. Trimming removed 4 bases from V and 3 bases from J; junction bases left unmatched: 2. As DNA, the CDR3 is TGCGCCAGCAGCCTACTAGCGGGCTACAATGAGCAGTTCTTC. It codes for CASSLLAGYNEQFF.

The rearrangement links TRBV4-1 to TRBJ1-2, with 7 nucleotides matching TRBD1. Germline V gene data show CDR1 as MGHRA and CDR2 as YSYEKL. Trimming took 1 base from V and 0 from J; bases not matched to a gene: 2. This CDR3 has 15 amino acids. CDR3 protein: CASSQVGTANYGYTF. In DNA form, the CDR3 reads TGCGCCAGCAGCCAAGTGGGGACAGCTAACTATGGCTACACCTTC.

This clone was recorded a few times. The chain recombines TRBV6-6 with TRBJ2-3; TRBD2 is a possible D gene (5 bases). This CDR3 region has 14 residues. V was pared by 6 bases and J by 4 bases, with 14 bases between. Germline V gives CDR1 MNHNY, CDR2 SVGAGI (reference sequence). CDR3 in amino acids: CASRRRGLSDTQYF. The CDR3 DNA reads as TGTGCCAGCAGACGCCGGGGATTGTCAGATACGCAGTATTTT.

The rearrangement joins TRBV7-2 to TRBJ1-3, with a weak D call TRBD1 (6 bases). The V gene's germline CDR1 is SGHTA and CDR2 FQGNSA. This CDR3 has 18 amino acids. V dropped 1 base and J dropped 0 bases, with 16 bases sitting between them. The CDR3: CASSLGGILRGSGNTIYF. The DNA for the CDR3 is TGTGCCAGCAGCTTAGGGGGCATCCTCAGGGGCTCTGGAAACACCATATATTTT.

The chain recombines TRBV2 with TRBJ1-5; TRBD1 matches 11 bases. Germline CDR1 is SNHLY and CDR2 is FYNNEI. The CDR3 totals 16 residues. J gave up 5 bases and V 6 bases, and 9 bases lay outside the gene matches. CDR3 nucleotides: TGTGCCAGCAGGGCCCGCTGGACAGGGGGCGATCAGCCCCAGCATTTT. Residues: CASRARWTGGDQPQHF.

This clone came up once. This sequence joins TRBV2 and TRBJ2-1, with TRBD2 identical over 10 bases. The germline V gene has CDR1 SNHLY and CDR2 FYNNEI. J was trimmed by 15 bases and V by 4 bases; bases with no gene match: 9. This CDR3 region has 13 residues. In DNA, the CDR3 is TGTGCCAGCAGTGTTGGAGCGGGGGGGCTCCCGTTCTTC. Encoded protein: CASSVGAGGLPFF.

CDR3 DNA: TGTGCCAGCAGTTCAACAAAGACAGGGTACTATGGCTACACCTTC. Its translation: CASSSTKTGYYGYTF. The chain combines TRBV27 with TRBJ1-2, with 7 bases fitting TRBD1. V shed 4 bases and J 3 bases; nucleotides not matched to a gene: 8. This CDR3 is built from 15 residues. Per germline, CDR1 MNHEY and CDR2 SMNVEV (reference sequence).

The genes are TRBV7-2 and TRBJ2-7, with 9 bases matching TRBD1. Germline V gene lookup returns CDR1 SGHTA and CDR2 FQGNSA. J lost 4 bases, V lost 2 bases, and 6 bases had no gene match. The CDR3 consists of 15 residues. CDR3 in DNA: TGTGCCAGCAGCTTACCGACAGGGGGTGATTACGAGCAGTACTTC. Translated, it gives CASSLPTGGDYEQYF.

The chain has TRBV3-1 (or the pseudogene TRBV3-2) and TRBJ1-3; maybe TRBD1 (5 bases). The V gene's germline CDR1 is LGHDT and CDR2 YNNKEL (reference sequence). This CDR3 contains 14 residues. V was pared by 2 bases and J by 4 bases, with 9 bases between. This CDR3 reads CASSQQGTGNTIYF. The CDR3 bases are TGTGCCAGCAGCCAACAGGGTACGGGAAACACCATATATTTT.

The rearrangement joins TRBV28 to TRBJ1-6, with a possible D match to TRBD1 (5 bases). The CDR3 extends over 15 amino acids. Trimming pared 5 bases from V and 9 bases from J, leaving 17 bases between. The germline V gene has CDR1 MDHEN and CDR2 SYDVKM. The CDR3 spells CASSRGAQGASPLHF. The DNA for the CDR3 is TGTGCCAGCAGTCGAGGGGCGCAAGGTGCTTCACCCCTCCACTTT.

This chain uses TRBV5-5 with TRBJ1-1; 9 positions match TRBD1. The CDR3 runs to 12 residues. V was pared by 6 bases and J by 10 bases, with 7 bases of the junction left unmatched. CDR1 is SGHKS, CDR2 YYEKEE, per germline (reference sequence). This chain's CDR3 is CASNVQGARAFF. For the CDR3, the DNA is TGTGCCAGCAACGTACAGGGGGCGAGAGCTTTCTTT.

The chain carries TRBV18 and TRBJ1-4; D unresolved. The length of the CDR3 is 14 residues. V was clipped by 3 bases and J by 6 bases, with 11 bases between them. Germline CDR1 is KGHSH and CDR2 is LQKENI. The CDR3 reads CASSPGYGDEKLFF. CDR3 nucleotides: TGTGCCAGCTCACCTGGTTACGGCGATGAAAAACTGTTTTTT.

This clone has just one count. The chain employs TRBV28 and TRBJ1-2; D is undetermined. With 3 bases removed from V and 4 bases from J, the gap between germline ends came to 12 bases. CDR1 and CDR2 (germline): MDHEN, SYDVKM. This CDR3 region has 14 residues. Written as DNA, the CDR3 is TGTGCCAGCAGTTTTCTCGGCAAGAGCTATGGCTACACCTTC. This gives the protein CASSFLGKSYGYTF.

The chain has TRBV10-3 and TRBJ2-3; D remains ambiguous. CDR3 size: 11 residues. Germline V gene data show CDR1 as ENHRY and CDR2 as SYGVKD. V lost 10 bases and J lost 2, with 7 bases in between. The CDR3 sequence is CATGATDTQYF. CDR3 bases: TGTGCCACGGGCGCCACAGATACGCAGTATTTT.

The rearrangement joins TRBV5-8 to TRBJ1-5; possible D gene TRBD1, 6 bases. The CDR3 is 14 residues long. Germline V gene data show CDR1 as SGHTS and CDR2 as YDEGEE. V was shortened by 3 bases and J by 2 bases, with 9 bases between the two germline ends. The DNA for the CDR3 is TGTGCCAGCAGCTGGAGACAGGGCAATCAGCCCCAGCATTTT. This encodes CASSWRQGNQPQHF. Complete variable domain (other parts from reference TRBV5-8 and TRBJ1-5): EAGVTQSPTHLIKTRGQQATLRCSPISGHTSVYWYQQALGLGLQFLLWYDEGEERNRGNFPPRFSGRQFPNYSSELNVNALELEDSALYLCASSWRQGNQPQHFGDGTRLSIL.

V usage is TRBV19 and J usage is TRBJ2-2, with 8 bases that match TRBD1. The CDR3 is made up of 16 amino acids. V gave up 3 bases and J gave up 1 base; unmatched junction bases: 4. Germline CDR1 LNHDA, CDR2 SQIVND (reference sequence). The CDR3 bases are TGTGCCAGTAGTATCCGGACAGGGATGAACACCGGGGAGCTGTTTTTT. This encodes CASSIRTGMNTGELFF.

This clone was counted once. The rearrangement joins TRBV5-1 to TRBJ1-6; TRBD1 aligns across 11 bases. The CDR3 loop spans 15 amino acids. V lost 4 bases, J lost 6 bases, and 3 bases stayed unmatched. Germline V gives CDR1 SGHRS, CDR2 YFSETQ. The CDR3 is CASSLGTGGNSPLHF. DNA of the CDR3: TGCGCCAGCAGCCTCGGGACAGGGGGTAATTCACCCCTCCACTTT.

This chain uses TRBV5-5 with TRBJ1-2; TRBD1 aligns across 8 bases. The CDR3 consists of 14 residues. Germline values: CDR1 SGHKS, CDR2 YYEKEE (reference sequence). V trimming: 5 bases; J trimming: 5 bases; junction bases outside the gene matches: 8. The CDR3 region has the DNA TGTGCCAGCAGGGACAGGGCGGGCGATTATGGCTACACCTTC. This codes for CASRDRAGDYGYTF. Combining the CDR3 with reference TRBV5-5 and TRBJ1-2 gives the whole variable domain DAGVTQSPTHLIKTRGQQVTLRCSPISGHKSVSWYQQVLGQGPQFIFQYYEKEERGRGNFPDRFSARQFPNYSSELNVNALLLGDSALYLCASRDRAGDYGYTFGSGTRLTVV.

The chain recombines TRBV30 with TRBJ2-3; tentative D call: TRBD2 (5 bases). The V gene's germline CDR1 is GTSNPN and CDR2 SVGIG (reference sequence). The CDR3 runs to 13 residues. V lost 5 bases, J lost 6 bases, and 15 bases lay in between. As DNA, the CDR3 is TGTGCCTGGGGCCTCAGGTTAGCGGATACGCAGTATTTT. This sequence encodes CAWGLRLADTQYF.